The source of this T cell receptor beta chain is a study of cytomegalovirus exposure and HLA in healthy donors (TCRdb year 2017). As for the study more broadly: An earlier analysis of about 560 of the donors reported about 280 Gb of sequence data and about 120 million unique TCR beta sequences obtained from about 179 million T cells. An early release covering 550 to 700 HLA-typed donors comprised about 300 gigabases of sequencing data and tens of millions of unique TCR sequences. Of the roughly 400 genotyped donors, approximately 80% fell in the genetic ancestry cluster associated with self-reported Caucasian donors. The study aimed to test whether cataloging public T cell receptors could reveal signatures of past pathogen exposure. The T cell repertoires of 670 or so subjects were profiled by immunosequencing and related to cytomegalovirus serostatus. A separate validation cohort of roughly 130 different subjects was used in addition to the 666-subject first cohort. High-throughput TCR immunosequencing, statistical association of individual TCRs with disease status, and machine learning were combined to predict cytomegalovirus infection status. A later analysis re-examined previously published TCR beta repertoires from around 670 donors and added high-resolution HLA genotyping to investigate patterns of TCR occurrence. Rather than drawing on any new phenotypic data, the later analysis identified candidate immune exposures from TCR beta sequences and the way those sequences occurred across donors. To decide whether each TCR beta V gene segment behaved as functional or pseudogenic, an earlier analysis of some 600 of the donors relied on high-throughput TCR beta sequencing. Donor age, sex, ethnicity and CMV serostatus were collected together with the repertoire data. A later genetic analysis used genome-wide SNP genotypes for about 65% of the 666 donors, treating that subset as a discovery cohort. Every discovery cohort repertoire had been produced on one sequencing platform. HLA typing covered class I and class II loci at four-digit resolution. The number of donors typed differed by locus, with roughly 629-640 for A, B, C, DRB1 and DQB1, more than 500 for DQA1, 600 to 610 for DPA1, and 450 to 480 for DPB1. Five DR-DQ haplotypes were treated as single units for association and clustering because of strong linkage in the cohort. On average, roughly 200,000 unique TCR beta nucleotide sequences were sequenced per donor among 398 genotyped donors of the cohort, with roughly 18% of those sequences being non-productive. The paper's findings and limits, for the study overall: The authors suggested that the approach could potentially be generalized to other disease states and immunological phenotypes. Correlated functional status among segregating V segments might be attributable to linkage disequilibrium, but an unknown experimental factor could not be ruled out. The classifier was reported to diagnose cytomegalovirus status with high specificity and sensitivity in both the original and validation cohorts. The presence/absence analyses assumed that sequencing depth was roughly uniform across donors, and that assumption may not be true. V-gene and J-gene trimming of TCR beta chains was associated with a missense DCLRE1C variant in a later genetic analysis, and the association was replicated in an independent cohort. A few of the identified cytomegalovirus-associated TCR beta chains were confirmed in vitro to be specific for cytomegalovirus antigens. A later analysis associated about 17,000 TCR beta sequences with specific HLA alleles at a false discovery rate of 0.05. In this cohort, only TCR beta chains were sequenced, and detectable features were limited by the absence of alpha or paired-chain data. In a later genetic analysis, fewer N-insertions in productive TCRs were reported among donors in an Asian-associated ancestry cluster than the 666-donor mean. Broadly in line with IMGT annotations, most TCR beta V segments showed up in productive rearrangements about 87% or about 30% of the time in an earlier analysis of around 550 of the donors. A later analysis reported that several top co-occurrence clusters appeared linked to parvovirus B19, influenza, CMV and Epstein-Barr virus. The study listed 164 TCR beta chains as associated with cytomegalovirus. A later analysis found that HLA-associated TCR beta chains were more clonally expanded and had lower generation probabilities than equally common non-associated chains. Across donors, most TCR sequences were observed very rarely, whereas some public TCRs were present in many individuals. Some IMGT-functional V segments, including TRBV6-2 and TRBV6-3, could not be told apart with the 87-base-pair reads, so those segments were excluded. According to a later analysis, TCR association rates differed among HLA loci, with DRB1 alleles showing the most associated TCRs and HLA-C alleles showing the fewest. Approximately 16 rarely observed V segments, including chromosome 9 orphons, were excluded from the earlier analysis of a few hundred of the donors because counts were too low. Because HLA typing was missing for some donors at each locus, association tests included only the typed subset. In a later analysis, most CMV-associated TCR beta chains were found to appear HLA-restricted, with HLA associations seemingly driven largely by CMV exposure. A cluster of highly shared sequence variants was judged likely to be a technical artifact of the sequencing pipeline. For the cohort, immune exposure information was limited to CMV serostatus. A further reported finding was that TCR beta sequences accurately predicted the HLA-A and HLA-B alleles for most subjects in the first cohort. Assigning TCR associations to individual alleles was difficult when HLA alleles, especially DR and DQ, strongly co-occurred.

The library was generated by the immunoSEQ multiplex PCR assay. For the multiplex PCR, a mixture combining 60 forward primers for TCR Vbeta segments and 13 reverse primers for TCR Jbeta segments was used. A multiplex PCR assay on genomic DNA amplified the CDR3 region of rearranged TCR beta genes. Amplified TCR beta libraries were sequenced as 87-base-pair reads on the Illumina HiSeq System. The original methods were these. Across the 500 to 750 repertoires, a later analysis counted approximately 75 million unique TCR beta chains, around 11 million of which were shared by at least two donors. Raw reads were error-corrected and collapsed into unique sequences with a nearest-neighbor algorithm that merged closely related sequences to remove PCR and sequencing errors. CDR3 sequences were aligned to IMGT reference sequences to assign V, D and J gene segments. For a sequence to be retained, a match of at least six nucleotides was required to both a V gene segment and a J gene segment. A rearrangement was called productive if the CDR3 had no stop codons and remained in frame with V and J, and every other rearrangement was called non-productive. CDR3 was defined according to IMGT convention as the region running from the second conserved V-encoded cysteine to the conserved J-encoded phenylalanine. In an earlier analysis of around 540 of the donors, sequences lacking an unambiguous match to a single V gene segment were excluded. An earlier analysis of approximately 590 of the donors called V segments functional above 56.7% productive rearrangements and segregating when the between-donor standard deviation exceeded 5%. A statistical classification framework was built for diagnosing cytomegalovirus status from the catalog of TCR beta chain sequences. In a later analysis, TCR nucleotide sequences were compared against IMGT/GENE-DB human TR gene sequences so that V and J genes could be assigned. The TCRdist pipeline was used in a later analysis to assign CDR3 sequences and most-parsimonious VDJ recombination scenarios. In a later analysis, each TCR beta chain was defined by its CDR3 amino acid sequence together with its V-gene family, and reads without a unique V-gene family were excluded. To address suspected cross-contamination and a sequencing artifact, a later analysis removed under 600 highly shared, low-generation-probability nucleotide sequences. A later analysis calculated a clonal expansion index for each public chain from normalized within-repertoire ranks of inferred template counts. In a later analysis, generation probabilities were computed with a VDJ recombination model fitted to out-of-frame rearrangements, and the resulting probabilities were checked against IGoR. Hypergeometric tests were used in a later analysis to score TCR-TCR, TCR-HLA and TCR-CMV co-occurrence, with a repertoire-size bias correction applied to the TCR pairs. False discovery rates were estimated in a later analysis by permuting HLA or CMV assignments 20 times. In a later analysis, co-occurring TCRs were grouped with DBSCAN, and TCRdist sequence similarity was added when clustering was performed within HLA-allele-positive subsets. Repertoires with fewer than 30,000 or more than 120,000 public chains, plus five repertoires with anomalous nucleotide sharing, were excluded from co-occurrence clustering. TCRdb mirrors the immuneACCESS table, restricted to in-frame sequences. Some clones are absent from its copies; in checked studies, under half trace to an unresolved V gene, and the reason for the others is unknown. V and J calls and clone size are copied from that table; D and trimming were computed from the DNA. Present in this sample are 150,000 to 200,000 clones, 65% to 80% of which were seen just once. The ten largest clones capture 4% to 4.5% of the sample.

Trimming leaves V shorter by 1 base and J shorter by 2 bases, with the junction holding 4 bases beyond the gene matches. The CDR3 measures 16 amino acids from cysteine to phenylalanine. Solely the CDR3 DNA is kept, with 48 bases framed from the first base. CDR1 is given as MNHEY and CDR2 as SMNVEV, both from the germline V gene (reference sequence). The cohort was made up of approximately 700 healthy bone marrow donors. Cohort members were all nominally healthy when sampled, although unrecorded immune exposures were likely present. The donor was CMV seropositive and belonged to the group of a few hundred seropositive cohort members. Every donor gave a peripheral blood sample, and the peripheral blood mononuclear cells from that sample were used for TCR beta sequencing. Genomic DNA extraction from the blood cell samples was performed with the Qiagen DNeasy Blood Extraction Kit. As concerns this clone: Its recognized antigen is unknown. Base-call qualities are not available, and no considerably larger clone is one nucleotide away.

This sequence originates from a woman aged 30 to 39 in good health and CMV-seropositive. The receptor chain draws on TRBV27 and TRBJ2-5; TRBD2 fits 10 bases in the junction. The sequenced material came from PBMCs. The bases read TGTGCCAGCAGTTTATATGGACTAGCGGAACAAGAGACCCAGTACTTC. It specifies CASSLYGLAEQETQYF.